These T cell receptor beta chains were read from a single sample in a study of blood T cell repertoires in COVID-19. Using immunoSEQ multiplex PCR, the repertoire was profiled, and TCRdb retains in-frame clones only, with some absent. The repertoire has approximately 100,000 clones, more than 65% of them found once; the top ten carry 20% to 25%. Sequenced material: peripheral blood. Every receptor here comes from a man in his 60s with acute or convalescent COVID-19. Each CDR3 is given with its conserved first and last residue. The D gene is left open where the match is weak. Size is omitted from some rows. Given values are once, few, many or a class for expanded clones.

V: TRBV19; J: TRBJ1-1; size: .; D: .; DNA: TGTGCCAGTAGTATAGTAGGCGGGTGGACTACTGAAGCTTTCTTT; CDR3: CASSIVGGWTTEAFF
V: TRBV29-1; J: TRBJ1-1; size: .; D: TRBD1; DNA: TGCAGCGTTACCCCAGACAGGGGGAACACTGAAGCTTTCTTT; CDR3: CSVTPDRGNTEAFF
V: TRBV19; J: TRBJ2-3; size: .; D: .; DNA: TGTGCCAGTAGTATAGCCGGTTGGGGGCCAGATACGCAGTATTTT; CDR3: CASSIAGWGPDTQYF
V: TRBV6-5; J: TRBJ2-4; size: .; D: TRBD2; DNA: TGTGCCAGCAAAGGCCGGGGGGGCAAAAACATTCAGTACTTC; CDR3: CASKGRGGKNIQYF
V: TRBV5-1; J: TRBJ2-7; size: .; D: .; DNA: TGCGCCAGCAGCTTGGTGGCGGGGAGCTCCTACGAGCAGTACTTC; CDR3: CASSLVAGSSYEQYF
V: TRBV7-8; J: TRBJ2-3; size: .; D: .; DNA: TGTGCCAGCAGCTTAGAGAGCTCCACAGATACGCAGTATTTT; CDR3: CASSLESSTDTQYF
V: TRBV5-4; J: TRBJ1-3; size: .; D: .; DNA: TGTGCCAGCAGCTTTCTCGAGGGAAACACCATATATTTT; CDR3: CASSFLEGNTIYF
V: TRBV18; J: TRBJ2-1; size: .; D: TRBD2; DNA: TGTGCCAGCTCACCCAGACTAGCGGGGGACAATGAGCAGTTCTTC; CDR3: CASSPRLAGDNEQFF
V: TRBV19; J: TRBJ1-5; size: .; D: TRBD1; DNA: TGTGCCAGTAGTATCCGGGACAGGATGCAAACCACTTTCAATCAGCCCCAGCATTTT; CDR3: CASSIRDRMQTTFNQPQHF
V: TRBV28; J: TRBJ1-5; size: .; D: TRBD1; DNA: TGTGCCAGCAATCCCGCGGGGACAGGGGGCGGTCAGCCCCAGCATTTT; CDR3: CASNPAGTGGGQPQHF
V: TRBV5-1; J: TRBJ2-2; size: .; D: TRBD1; DNA: TGCGCCAGCAGCCACGGGACAGGGGGCACCGGGGAGCTGTTTTTT; CDR3: CASSHGTGGTGELFF
V: TRBV7-2; J: TRBJ2-4; size: once; D: TRBD2; DNA: TGTGCCAGCAGCTCACCGGGACTAGCGGGGGCCAAAAACATTCAGTACTTC; CDR3: CASSSPGLAGAKNIQYF
V: TRBV28; J: TRBJ1-4; size: few; D: TRBD1; DNA: TGTGCCAGCAGTACATACAGGGGCCCGACTAATGAAAAACTGTTTTTT; CDR3: CASSTYRGPTNEKLFF
V: TRBV28; J: TRBJ1-2; size: .; D: TRBD1; DNA: TGTGCCACCTCGTCCAGGGGACAGGGAAACTATGGCTACACCTTC; CDR3: CATSSRGQGNYGYTF
V: TRBV5-1; J: TRBJ1-2; size: .; D: .; DNA: TGCGCCAGCAGCTCGACGACCGGGACAATGGGTGGCTACACCTTC; CDR3: CASSSTTGTMGGYTF
V: TRBV5-1; J: TRBJ1-2; size: few; D: .; DNA: TGCGCCAGCAGCCCGGGTCCTGACTATGGCTACACCTTC; CDR3: CASSPGPDYGYTF
V: TRBV7-2; J: TRBJ2-2; size: once; D: .; DNA: TGTGCCAGCAGCCGGCAGGCCCACACCGGGGAGCTGTTTTTT; CDR3: CASSRQAHTGELFF
V: TRBV19; J: TRBJ1-2; size: .; D: .; DNA: TGTGCCAGTAGTCAGGATGCCTATGGCTACACCTTC; CDR3: CASSQDAYGYTF
V: TRBV7-3; J: TRBJ2-1; size: .; D: .; DNA: TGTGCCAGCAGCTTAACGGGTGTCGAAGGGAGCAATGAGCAGTTCTTC; CDR3: CASSLTGVEGSNEQFF
V: TRBV5-6; J: TRBJ1-3; size: .; D: .; DNA: TGTGCCAGCAGCTTGCCGTCTGGAAACACCATATATTTT; CDR3: CASSLPSGNTIYF
V: TRBV7-8; J: TRBJ2-1; size: .; D: .; DNA: TGTGCCAGCAGCTTAGCCCCAAACGGGGTCGCTGTTGAGCAGTTCTTC; CDR3: CASSLAPNGVAVEQFF
V: TRBV18; J: TRBJ2-5; size: .; D: .; DNA: TGTGCCAGCTCACCACTTGGCGGACAACAAGAGACCCAGTACTTC; CDR3: CASSPLGGQQETQYF
V: TRBV7-9; J: TRBJ2-3; size: .; D: TRBD1; DNA: TGTGCCAGCAGCTCCACTAAGGGGGCAGTCCGAGTACGCTGGGATACGCAGTATTTT; CDR3: CASSSTKGAVRVRWDTQYF
V: TRBV2; J: TRBJ2-2; size: once; D: .; DNA: TGTGCCAGCACTAATAGGGCGGGGACCGGGGAGCTGTTTTTT; CDR3: CASTNRAGTGELFF
V: TRBV5-4; J: TRBJ1-1; size: few; D: .; DNA: TGTGCCAGCAGCTTGGGTTCGGGCAGGGGATCGGACACTGAAGCTTTCTTT; CDR3: CASSLGSGRGSDTEAFF
V: TRBV11-2; J: TRBJ1-1; size: .; D: .; DNA: TGTGCCAGCAGCTTAGAAGCCCGGAGAGAAGCTTTCTTT; CDR3: CASSLEARREAFF
V: TRBV29-1; J: TRBJ2-3; size: .; D: TRBD2; DNA: TGCAGCGTCTATCTGGGGGGGAGGGCAGATACGCAGTATTTT; CDR3: CSVYLGGRADTQYF
V: TRBV6-4; J: TRBJ2-1; size: .; D: TRBD2; DNA: TGTGCCAGCAGTGTCCAGTGGGGGGGAAACAATGAGCAGTTCTTC; CDR3: CASSVQWGGNNEQFF
V: TRBV11-2; J: TRBJ1-3; size: .; D: .; DNA: TGTGCCAGCAGCTTGGATTTCGGTGGAGACACCATATATTTT; CDR3: CASSLDFGGDTIYF
V: TRBV4-2; J: TRBJ2-1; size: .; D: TRBD1; DNA: TGTGCCAGCAATCCCAGGGACAGCTCCTACAATGAGCAGTTCTTC; CDR3: CASNPRDSSYNEQFF
V: TRBV6-5; J: TRBJ1-1; size: .; D: TRBD1; DNA: TGTGCCAGCAGTTCTCGGGACAGGGAGGTCACTGAAGCTTTCTTT; CDR3: CASSSRDREVTEAFF
V: TRBV5-5; J: TRBJ2-6; size: once; D: TRBD1; DNA: TGTGCCAGCAGCTTGGTACAGGGGGCGGCTGGGGCCAACGTCCTGACTTTC; CDR3: CASSLVQGAAGANVLTF
V: TRBV27; J: TRBJ2-7; size: .; D: TRBD2; DNA: TGTGCCAGCAGTTCTCGGCGGGGGGTCTTATCCGTAGCCTACGAGCAGTACTTC; CDR3: CASSSRRGVLSVAYEQYF
V: TRBV4-1; J: TRBJ2-1; size: .; D: .; DNA: TGCGCCAGCAGCGCCCATAGCTCCTACAATGAGCAGTTCTTC; CDR3: CASSAHSSYNEQFF
V: TRBV4-3; J: TRBJ2-1; size: .; D: TRBD1; DNA: TGCGCCAGCAGCCATACTGGGACAGGGCGCAATGAGCAGTTCTTC; CDR3: CASSHTGTGRNEQFF
V: TRBV10-3; J: TRBJ1-2; size: few; D: TRBD1; DNA: TGTGCCAACTACAGGGGTCAAGGCTATGGCTACACCTTC; CDR3: CANYRGQGYGYTF
V: TRBV27; J: TRBJ2-4; size: .; D: .; DNA: TGTGCCAGCAGTACATTAGCATTAGCCAAAAACATTCAGTACTTC; CDR3: CASSTLALAKNIQYF
V: TRBV15; J: TRBJ1-5; size: once; D: .; DNA: TGTGCCACCAGCAGAGAACAAGGGGGATATCAGCCCCAGCATTTT; CDR3: CATSREQGGYQPQHF
V: TRBV3-1/TRBV3-2; J: TRBJ1-2; size: few; D: .; DNA: TGTGCCAGCAGCCAAGGAACAGGTCATTCAGCTAACTATGGCTACACCTTC; CDR3: CASSQGTGHSANYGYTF
V: TRBV5-1; J: TRBJ2-2; size: .; D: .; DNA: TGCGCCAGCAGCTTGGCTCGGGGGATCGGGGAGCTGTTTTTT; CDR3: CASSLARGIGELFF
V: TRBV7-3; J: TRBJ1-1; size: .; D: .; DNA: TGTGCCAGCAGCTCTCAGATCAACGGGAAAGCTTTCTTT; CDR3: CASSSQINGKAFF
V: TRBV19; J: TRBJ1-3; size: few; D: TRBD1; DNA: TGTGCCAGCGGAGCCAGGGGGTCTAGAAACACCATATATTTT; CDR3: CASGARGSRNTIYF
V: TRBV28; J: TRBJ2-3; size: .; D: .; DNA: TGTGCCAGCAGTACCTACCAGGTTACCACAGATACGCAGTATTTT; CDR3: CASSTYQVTTDTQYF
V: TRBV6-6; J: TRBJ1-1; size: .; D: TRBD1; DNA: TGTGCCAGCAGTGGCCCGGACAGGGGGTCAAGGACTGAAGCTTTCTTT; CDR3: CASSGPDRGSRTEAFF
V: TRBV6-5; J: TRBJ2-7; size: .; D: TRBD2; DNA: TGTGCCAGCAGTTACTCGTTCCGGGGGGTTACCTACGAGCAGTACTTC; CDR3: CASSYSFRGVTYEQYF
V: TRBV28; J: TRBJ1-1; size: .; D: TRBD1; DNA: TGTGCCAGCACCTTAAGGACAGGTTACCACACTGAAGCTTTCTTT; CDR3: CASTLRTGYHTEAFF
V: TRBV5-6; J: TRBJ2-1; size: .; D: .; DNA: TGTGCCAGCAGCTCGCGGTGGCCTACCCGTGGTGGCAATGAGCAGTTCTTC; CDR3: CASSSRWPTRGGNEQFF
V: TRBV28; J: TRBJ1-5; size: .; D: .; DNA: TGTGCCACCACACAGGGTATGTGGCAGCCCCAGCATTTT; CDR3: CATTQGMWQPQHF
V: TRBV30; J: TRBJ2-3; size: once; D: TRBD2; DNA: TGTGCCTGGAGTGTACGGTCGTGGGGTCGGAGACTAGCGGGGGATTCTACAGATACGCAGTATTTT; CDR3: CAWSVRSWGRRLAGDSTDTQYF
V: TRBV4-1; J: TRBJ2-5; size: .; D: TRBD2; DNA: TGCGCCAGCAGCCTCGCCGGGACTAGCGACGAGACCCAGTACTTC; CDR3: CASSLAGTSDETQYF
V: TRBV27; J: TRBJ2-3; size: .; D: TRBD2; DNA: TGTGCCAGCAGTTCTCGGCGGGGGGGCGCTGATACGCAGTATTTT; CDR3: CASSSRRGGADTQYF
V: TRBV6-2/TRBV6-3; J: TRBJ2-7; size: once; D: TRBD2; DNA: TGTGCCAGCAGTTACTCGAAGGCTAGCGGGGGCCTATACGAGCAGTACTTC; CDR3: CASSYSKASGGLYEQYF
V: TRBV6-5; J: TRBJ2-2; size: .; D: .; DNA: TGTGCCAGCAGTTACCTGGGCAGGGTCACCGGGGAGCTGTTTTTT; CDR3: CASSYLGRVTGELFF